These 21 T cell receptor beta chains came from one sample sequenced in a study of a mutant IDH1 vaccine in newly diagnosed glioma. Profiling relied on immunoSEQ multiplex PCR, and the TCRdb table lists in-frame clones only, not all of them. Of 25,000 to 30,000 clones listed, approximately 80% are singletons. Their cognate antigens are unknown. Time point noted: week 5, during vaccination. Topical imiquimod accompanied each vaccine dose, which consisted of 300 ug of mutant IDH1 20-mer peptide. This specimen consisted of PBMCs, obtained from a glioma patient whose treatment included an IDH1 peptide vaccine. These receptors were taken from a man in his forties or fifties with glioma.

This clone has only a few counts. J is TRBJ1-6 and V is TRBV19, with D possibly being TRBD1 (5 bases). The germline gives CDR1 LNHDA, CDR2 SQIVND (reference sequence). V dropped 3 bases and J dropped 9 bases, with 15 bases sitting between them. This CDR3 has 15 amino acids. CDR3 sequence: CASSIAEGSSSPLHF. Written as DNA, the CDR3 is TGTGCCAGTAGTATTGCCGAGGGGTCTAGTTCACCCCTCCACTTT.

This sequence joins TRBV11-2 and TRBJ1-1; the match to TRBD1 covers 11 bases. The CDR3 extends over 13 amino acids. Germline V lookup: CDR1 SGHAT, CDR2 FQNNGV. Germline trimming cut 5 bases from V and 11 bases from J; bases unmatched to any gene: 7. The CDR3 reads CASSLGQGAFAFF. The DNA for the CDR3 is TGTGCCAGCAGCCTAGGACAGGGGGCCTTTGCTTTCTTT.

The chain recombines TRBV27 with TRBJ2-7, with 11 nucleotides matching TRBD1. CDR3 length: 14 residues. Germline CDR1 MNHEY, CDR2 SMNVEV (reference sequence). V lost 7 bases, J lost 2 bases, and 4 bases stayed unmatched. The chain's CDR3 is CASIPGQGAYEQYF. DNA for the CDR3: TGTGCCAGCATCCCGGGACAGGGGGCCTACGAGCAGTACTTC.

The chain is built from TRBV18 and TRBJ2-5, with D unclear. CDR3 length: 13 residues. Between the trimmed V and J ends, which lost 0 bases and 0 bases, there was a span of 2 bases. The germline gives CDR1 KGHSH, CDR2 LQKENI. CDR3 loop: CASSPPNQETQYF. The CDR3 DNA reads TGTGCCAGCTCACCACCGAACCAAGAGACCCAGTACTTC.

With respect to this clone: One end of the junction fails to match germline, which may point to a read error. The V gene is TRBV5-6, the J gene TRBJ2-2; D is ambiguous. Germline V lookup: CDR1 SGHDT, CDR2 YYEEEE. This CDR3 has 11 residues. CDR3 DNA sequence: TGTGCCAGCAGCTCCACCAGGGAGCTGTTTTTT. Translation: CASSSTRELFF.

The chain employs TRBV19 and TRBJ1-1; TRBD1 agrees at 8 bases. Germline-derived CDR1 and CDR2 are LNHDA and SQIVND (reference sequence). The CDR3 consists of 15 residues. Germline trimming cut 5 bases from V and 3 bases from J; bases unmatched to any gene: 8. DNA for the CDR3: TGTGCCAGTAGTTCGACAGGGGTGGCGGACACTGAAGCTTTCTTT. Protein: CASSSTGVADTEAFF.

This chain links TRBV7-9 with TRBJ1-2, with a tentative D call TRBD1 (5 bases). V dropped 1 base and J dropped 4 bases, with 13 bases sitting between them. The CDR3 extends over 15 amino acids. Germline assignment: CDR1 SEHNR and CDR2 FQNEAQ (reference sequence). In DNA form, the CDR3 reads TGTGCCAGCAGCTTAGGGCAGGGCAGTGGCTATGGCTACACCTTC. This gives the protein CASSLGQGSGYGYTF.

The CDR3 nucleotides are TGTGCCAGCAGACAGGGGAACTATGGCTACACCTTC. It codes for CASRQGNYGYTF. V gene TRBV6-1 combines with J gene TRBJ1-2; 7 bases are a match to TRBD1. Germline V lookup: CDR1 MNHNS, CDR2 SASEGT. This CDR3 is built from 12 residues. Trimming took 6 bases from V and 2 from J; bases not matched to a gene: 0.

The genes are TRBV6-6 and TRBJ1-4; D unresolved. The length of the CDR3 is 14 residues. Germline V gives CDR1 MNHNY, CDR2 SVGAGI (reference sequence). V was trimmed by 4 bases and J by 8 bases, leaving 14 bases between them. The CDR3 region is CASSFARGGEKLFF. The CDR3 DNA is TGTGCCAGCAGTTTCGCGCGGGGTGGGGAAAAACTGTTTTTT.

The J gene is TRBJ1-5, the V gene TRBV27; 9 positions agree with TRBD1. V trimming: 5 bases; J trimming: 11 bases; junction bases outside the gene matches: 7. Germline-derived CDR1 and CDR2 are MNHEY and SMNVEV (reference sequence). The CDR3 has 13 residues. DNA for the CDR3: TGTGCCAGCAGTGGAGACAGGGGGAAGGCCCAGCATTTT. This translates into CASSGDRGKAQHF.

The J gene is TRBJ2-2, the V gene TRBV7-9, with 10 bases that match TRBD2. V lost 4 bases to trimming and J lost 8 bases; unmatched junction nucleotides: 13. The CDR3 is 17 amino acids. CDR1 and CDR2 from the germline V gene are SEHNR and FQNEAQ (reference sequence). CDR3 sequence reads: CASSWSAGGPSDGELFF. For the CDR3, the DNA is TGTGCCAGCAGCTGGTCAGCGGGAGGGCCCTCAGATGGGGAGCTGTTTTTT.

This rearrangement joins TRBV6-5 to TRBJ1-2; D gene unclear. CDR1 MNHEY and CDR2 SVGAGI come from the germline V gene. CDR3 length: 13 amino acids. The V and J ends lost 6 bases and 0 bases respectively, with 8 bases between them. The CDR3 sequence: CASSQTANYGYTF. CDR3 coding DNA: TGTGCCAGCAGCCAGACCGCTAACTATGGCTACACCTTC.

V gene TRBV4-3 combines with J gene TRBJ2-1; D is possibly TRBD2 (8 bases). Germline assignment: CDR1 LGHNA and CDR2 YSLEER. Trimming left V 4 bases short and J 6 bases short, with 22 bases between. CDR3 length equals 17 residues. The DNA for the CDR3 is TGCGCCAGCAGCCGCGCAGGGGGACTAGGGCGGAGCAATGAGCAGTTCTTC. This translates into CASSRAGGLGRSNEQFF.

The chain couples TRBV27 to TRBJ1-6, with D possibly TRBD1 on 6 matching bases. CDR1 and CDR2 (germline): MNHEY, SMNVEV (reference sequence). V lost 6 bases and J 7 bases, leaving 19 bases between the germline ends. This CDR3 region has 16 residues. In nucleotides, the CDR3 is TGTGCCAGCAGCCGCCCGGGGGCAGGAGCCAATTCACCCCTCCACTTT. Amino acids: CASSRPGAGANSPLHF.

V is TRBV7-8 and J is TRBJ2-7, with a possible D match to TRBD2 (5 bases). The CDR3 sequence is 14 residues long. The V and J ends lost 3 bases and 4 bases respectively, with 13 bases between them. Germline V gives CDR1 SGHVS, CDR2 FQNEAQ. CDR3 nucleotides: TGTGCCAGCAGCTTTTTTGGGAGCGGTTACGAGCAGTACGTC. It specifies CASSFFGSGYEQYV.

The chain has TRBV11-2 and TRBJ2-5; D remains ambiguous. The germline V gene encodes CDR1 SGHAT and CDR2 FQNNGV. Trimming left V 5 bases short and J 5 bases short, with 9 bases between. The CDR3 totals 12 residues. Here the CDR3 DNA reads TGTGCCAGCAGCCCCCATCGGGAGACCCAGTACTTC. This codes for CASSPHRETQYF.

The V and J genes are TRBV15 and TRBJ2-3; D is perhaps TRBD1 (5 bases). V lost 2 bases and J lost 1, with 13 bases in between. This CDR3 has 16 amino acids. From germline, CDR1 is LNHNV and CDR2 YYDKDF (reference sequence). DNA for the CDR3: TGTGCCACCAGCAGATCGGGCCAGGGTGGCACAGATACGCAGTATTTT. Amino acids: CATSRSGQGGTDTQYF.

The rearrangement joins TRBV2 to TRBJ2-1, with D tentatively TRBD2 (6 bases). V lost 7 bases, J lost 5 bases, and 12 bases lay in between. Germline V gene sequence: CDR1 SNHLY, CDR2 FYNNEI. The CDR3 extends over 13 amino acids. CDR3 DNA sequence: TGTGCCAGCATTCTGGCGGGAAACAATGAGCAGTTCTTC. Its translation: CASILAGNNEQFF.

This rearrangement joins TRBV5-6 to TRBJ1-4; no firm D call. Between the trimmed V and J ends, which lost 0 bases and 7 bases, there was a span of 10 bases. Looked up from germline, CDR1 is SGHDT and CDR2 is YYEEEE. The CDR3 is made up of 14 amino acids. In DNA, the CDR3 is TGTGCCAGCAGCTTGGCCGGAAGCCCTGAAAAACTGTTTTTT. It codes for CASSLAGSPEKLFF.

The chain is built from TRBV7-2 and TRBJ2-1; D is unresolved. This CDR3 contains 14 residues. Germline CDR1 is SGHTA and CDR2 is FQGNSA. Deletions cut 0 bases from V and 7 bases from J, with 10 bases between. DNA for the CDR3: TGTGCCAGCAGCTTAGCAACCACAGCTAATGAGCAGTTCTTC. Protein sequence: CASSLATTANEQFF.

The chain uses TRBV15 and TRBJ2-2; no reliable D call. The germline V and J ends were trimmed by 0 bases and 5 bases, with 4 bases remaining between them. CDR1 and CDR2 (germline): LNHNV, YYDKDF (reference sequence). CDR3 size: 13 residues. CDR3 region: CATSRDMTGELFF. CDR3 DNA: TGTGCCACCAGCAGAGATATGACCGGGGAGCTGTTTTTT.